Shown below are 27 T cell receptor beta chains from a single sample sequenced in a study of blood T cell repertoires in COVID-19. Clones were sequenced by immunoSEQ multiplex PCR, and TCRdb holds only the in-frame ones, with some missing. Of a few hundred thousand clones listed, 70% to 90% are singletons. What was sequenced was peripheral blood. The receptors shown here come from a woman under 40 with COVID-19, enrolled during active disease.

The chain recombines TRBV24-1 with TRBJ2-2, with TRBD1 as a possible D gene (5 bases). Germline lookup yields CDR1 KGHDR and CDR2 SFDVKD. Trimming took 6 bases from V and 6 from J, leaving 10 bases between them. The CDR3 loop spans 13 amino acids. CDR3 protein: CATSTPTAGELFF. DNA of the CDR3: TGTGCCACCAGTACCCCGACAGCCGGGGAGCTGTTTTTT.

Only a few counts were recorded for this clone. This chain uses TRBV9 with TRBJ2-2, with TRBD1 identical over 7 bases. The CDR3 spans 15 residues. V lost 4 bases, J lost 5 bases, and 8 bases stayed unmatched. CDR1 and CDR2 (germline): SGDLS, YYNGEE. The CDR3 here is CASSPPGQPTGELFF. The CDR3 bases are TGTGCCAGCAGCCCCCCGGGACAGCCTACCGGGGAGCTGTTTTTT. Full variable domain (remainder filled in from reference TRBV9 and TRBJ2-2): DSGVTQTPKHLITATGQRVTLRCSPRSGDLSVYWYQQSLDQGLQFLIQYYNGEERAKGNILERFSAQQFPDLHSELNLSSLELGDSALYFCASSPPGQPTGELFFGEGSRLTVL.

The chain joins TRBV19 to TRBJ2-1; D perhaps matches TRBD2 (6 bases). V shed 5 bases and J shed 5 bases, with 19 bases lying between them. CDR3 length: 16 amino acids. The germline gives CDR1 LNHDA, CDR2 SQIVND (reference sequence). CDR3: CASSDRDSGRHNEQFF. Written as DNA, the CDR3 is TGTGCCAGTAGTGATCGGGACTCGGGCCGCCACAATGAGCAGTTCTTC.

This clone has more than one count but fewer than ten. The genes are TRBV11-2 and TRBJ2-2; 8 bases match TRBD1. Unmatched junction bases numbered 7, after V lost 4 bases and J lost 3 bases. The germline V gene has CDR1 SGHAT and CDR2 FQNNGV. The length of the CDR3 is 16 residues. The CDR3 protein is CASSYRTGLYTGELFF. Written as DNA, the CDR3 is TGTGCCAGCAGCTACCGGACAGGGCTTTACACCGGGGAGCTGTTTTTT.

The chain is built from TRBV4-1 and TRBJ2-3; 9 positions agree with TRBD2. CDR1 is MGHRA, CDR2 YSYEKL, per germline. There are 20 residues in the CDR3. V gave up 0 bases and J gave up 1 base; unmatched junction bases: 14. The CDR3 spells CASSQDPAGGGSYGTDTQYF. CDR3 sequence (DNA): TGCGCCAGCAGCCAAGATCCGGCGGGAGGGGGGTCTTATGGCACAGATACGCAGTATTTT.

The chain carries TRBV6-2 or TRBV6-3 and TRBJ1-4; 9 bases fit TRBD1. Unmatched junction bases numbered 6, after V lost 5 bases and J lost 8 bases. Per the germline V gene, CDR1 is MNHEY and CDR2 is SVGEGT. The CDR3 sequence is 14 residues long. The CDR3 spells CASSHGQGKEKLFF. The CDR3, as DNA: TGTGCCAGCAGTCACGGACAGGGGAAAGAAAAACTGTTTTTT.

V usage is TRBV18 and J usage is TRBJ1-1, with D uncertain. The ends were cut back, 6 bases at V and 1 base at J, with 9 bases in the middle. The CDR3 consists of 13 residues. Germline CDR1 is KGHSH and CDR2 is LQKENI. CDR3: CASSREWNTEAFF. CDR3 DNA: TGTGCCAGCTCTCGGGAGTGGAACACTGAAGCTTTCTTT.

J is TRBJ2-1 and V is TRBV19; TRBD2 matches at 8 bases. The CDR3 sequence is 14 residues long. With 8 bases clipped from V and 5 bases from J, the junction kept 8 bases outside the gene matches. Germline V gene data show CDR1 as LNHDA and CDR2 as SQIVND (reference sequence). The DNA for the CDR3 is TGTGCCAGTGGGGAAATAGCGGGAAACAATGAGCAGTTCTTC. It specifies CASGEIAGNNEQFF.

In this sample, this clone turned up a few times. The chain combines TRBV3-1 (or the pseudogene TRBV3-2) with TRBJ1-5, with no clear D. Trimming removed 0 bases at V and 5 bases at J, with 8 bases between. The germline V gene encodes CDR1 LGHDT and CDR2 YNNKEL (reference sequence). The CDR3 sequence is 14 residues long. This CDR3 reads CASSQDGGYQPQHF. CDR3 DNA sequence: TGTGCCAGCAGCCAAGATGGCGGGTATCAGCCCCAGCATTTT.

This chain links TRBV27 with TRBJ2-7, with D possibly matching TRBD2 (5 bases). This CDR3 region has 12 residues. V was pared by 4 bases and J by 4 bases, with 8 bases between. CDR1 and CDR2 (germline): MNHEY, SMNVEV (reference sequence). The CDR3 bases are TGTGCCAGCAGTTCCCGAGGGTACGAGCAGTACTTC. Translation: CASSSRGYEQYF.

This chain links TRBV29-1 with TRBJ2-1; 8 bases line up with TRBD2. CDR3 length equals 16 residues. Germline V gene data show CDR1 as SQVTM and CDR2 as ANQGSEA. V lost 1 base to trimming and J lost 1 base; unmatched junction nucleotides: 6. CDR3 sequence: CSVEGTGGMSYNEQFF. The DNA of the CDR3 is TGCAGCGTTGAAGGGACGGGGGGGATGTCCTACAATGAGCAGTTCTTC.

V is TRBV4-3 and J is TRBJ2-2; D remains ambiguous. The CDR3 covers 13 residues. Germline assignment: CDR1 LGHNA and CDR2 YSLEER. V was pared by 5 bases and J by 5 bases, with 9 bases between. The CDR3 loop is CASSTLGTGELFF. CDR3 coding DNA: TGCGCCAGCAGCACCCTAGGAACCGGGGAGCTGTTTTTT.

The gene calls are TRBV4-3 and TRBJ2-5; D is perhaps TRBD2 (5 bases). Germline V gene data show CDR1 as LGHNA and CDR2 as YSLEER. V dropped 1 base and J dropped 1 base, with 13 bases sitting between them. The CDR3 consists of 16 residues. The CDR3: CASSQGPLTSQETQYF. The CDR3 coding sequence is TGCGCCAGCAGCCAAGGGCCTTTAACTAGCCAAGAGACCCAGTACTTC.

V gene TRBV15 combines with J gene TRBJ1-4; tentative D call: TRBD1 (5 bases). The CDR3 is 14 amino acids. Germline loops: CDR1 LNHNV, CDR2 YYDKDF (reference sequence). Trimming cost V 7 bases and J 4 bases, with 13 bases left between them. The CDR3 DNA reads TGTGCCACCAAGCGGGGACGAGATAATGAAAAACTGTTTTTT. Translating it yields CATKRGRDNEKLFF.

The V and J genes are TRBV4-1 and TRBJ2-2; 7 bases fit TRBD1. The CDR3 covers 16 residues. Germline CDR1 MGHRA, CDR2 YSYEKL. The J segment lost 7 bases and the V segment lost 1 base, leaving 9 bases of the junction unmatched. The chain's CDR3 is CASSQGQGRAGGELFF. CDR3 bases: TGCGCCAGCAGCCAAGGACAGGGAAGGGCCGGCGGGGAGCTGTTTTTT.

The rearrangement uses TRBV15 and TRBJ2-1; 7 bases agree with TRBD2. Trimming at V came to 5 bases and at J to 3 bases, leaving 7 bases not matched to a gene. This CDR3 has 15 residues. The V gene's germline CDR1 is LNHNV and CDR2 YYDKDF (reference sequence). In DNA, the CDR3 is TGTGCCACCAGCTCCCGGCTAGCGGTCTACAATGAGCAGTTCTTC. Residues: CATSSRLAVYNEQFF.

The rearrangement joins TRBV30 to TRBJ2-3, with TRBD2 matching over 14 bases. This CDR3 is built from 16 residues. The V gene's germline CDR1 is GTSNPN and CDR2 SVGIG (reference sequence). V lost 2 bases, J lost 8 bases, and 9 bases stayed unmatched. CDR3 region: CAWSPMGLAGDGTQYF. Here the CDR3 DNA reads TGTGCCTGGAGTCCCATGGGACTAGCGGGAGATGGTACGCAGTATTTT. The full variable domain, in which reference TRBV30 and TRBJ2-3 provide the parts outside the CDR3, is SQTIHQWPATLVQPVGSPLSLECTVEGTSNPNLYWYRQAAGRGLQLLFYSVGIGQISSEVPQNLSASRPQDRQFILSSKKLLLSDSGFYLCAWSPMGLAGDGTQYFGPGTRLTVL.

The V gene is TRBV14, the J gene TRBJ1-4, with 9 nucleotides matching TRBD1. The ends lost 3 bases at V and 8 bases at J; junction bases unmatched: 7. This CDR3 has 15 amino acids. Germline CDR1 and CDR2: SGHDN and FVKESK. CDR3 loop: CASSHPGTGREKLFF. CDR3 in DNA: TGTGCCAGCAGCCACCCCGGGACAGGGCGCGAAAAACTGTTTTTT.

This clone was detected only once. The genes are TRBV27 and TRBJ1-1; 9 bases align to TRBD1. Trimming took 0 bases from V and 3 from J; bases not matched to a gene: 2. The germline V gene encodes CDR1 MNHEY and CDR2 SMNVEV (reference sequence). CDR3 length: 15 amino acids. The CDR3 sequence is CASSLSDRGHTEAFF. DNA for the CDR3: TGTGCCAGCAGTTTATCGGACAGGGGACACACTGAAGCTTTCTTT.

This clone has just one count. The chain combines TRBV11-2 with TRBJ2-1, with 10 bases lining up with TRBD1. V trimming: 2 bases; J trimming: 7 bases; junction bases outside the gene matches: 17. This CDR3 is built from 19 residues. Germline V gene data show CDR1 as SGHAT and CDR2 as FQNNGV. The CDR3 region is CASSLFGQGDEMAGNEQFF. The DNA of the CDR3 is TGTGCCAGCAGCTTATTTGGACAGGGGGATGAGATGGCGGGTAATGAGCAGTTCTTC.

The rearrangement uses TRBV3-1 (or the pseudogene TRBV3-2) and TRBJ2-1, with TRBD2 as a possible D gene (5 bases). CDR3 size: 15 residues. V was shortened by 0 bases and J by 0 bases, with 6 bases between the two germline ends. Per the germline V gene, CDR1 is LGHDT and CDR2 is YNNKEL (reference sequence). The CDR3 reads CASSQDGGSYNEQFF. Here the CDR3 DNA reads TGTGCCAGCAGCCAAGATGGAGGCTCCTACAATGAGCAGTTCTTC.

V is TRBV5-8 and J is TRBJ2-1; maybe TRBD2 (7 bases). The germline CDR1 and CDR2 sequences are SGHTS and YDEGEE. The CDR3 extends over 15 amino acids. V lost 3 bases and J 8 bases, leaving 18 bases between the germline ends. The CDR3 region is CASSYLGGDRHEQFF. The CDR3 DNA reads as TGTGCCAGCAGCTACCTAGGGGGGGATAGGCATGAGCAGTTCTTC.

V and J are TRBV6-5 and TRBJ2-4; D call uncertain. CDR3 length equals 14 residues. Trimming removed 2 bases from V and 0 bases from J, with 5 bases in between. Per the germline V gene, CDR1 is MNHEY and CDR2 is SVGAGI. Here the CDR3 reads CASSYPGAKNIQYF. CDR3 in DNA: TGTGCCAGCAGTTACCCAGGAGCCAAAAACATTCAGTACTTC.

The genes are TRBV5-6 and TRBJ2-1; TRBD2 matches at 7 bases. The CDR3 is 16 residues long. Germline V gene data show CDR1 as SGHDT and CDR2 as YYEEEE. The V gene end was trimmed by 3 bases and the J gene end by 0 bases; junction bases not matched to a gene: 6. The CDR3 bases are TGTGCCAGCAGCTGGGGGGGAATTAACTCCTACAATGAGCAGTTCTTC. Translating it yields CASSWGGINSYNEQFF. The full variable domain, rest sourced from reference TRBV5-6 and TRBJ2-1, is DAGVTQSPTHLIKTRGQQVTLRCSPKSGHDTVSWYQQALGQGPQFIFQYYEEEERQRGNFPDRFSGHQFPNYSSELNVNALLLGDSALYLCASSWGGINSYNEQFFGPGTRLTVL.

The chain carries TRBV2 and TRBJ1-2, with 10 bases matching TRBD1. CDR1 and CDR2 from the germline V gene are SNHLY and FYNNEI. V dropped 5 bases and J dropped 3; count of bases not matched to a gene: 9. This CDR3 contains 16 residues. CDR3 DNA: TGTGCCAGCAGTAGTGGACAGGGGGGGGGAGACTATGGCTACACCTTC. Translated: CASSSGQGGGDYGYTF.

The chain carries TRBV5-1 and TRBJ1-2; tentative D call: TRBD1 (5 bases). Germline CDR1 is SGHRS and CDR2 is YFSETQ. V shed 0 bases and J shed 6 bases, with 9 bases lying between them. CDR3 length: 13 residues. DNA for the CDR3: TGCGCCAGCAGCTTGGGCGGGACTGATGGCTACACCTTC. Translated: CASSLGGTDGYTF.

The V and J genes are TRBV9 and TRBJ2-7; 13 bases match TRBD2. V trimming: 2 bases; J trimming: 2 bases; junction bases outside the gene matches: 4. Germline V gene lookup returns CDR1 SGDLS and CDR2 YYNGEE. This CDR3 spans 16 amino acids. CDR3 nucleotide sequence: TGTGCCAGCAGCGTTGGCGGGACTAGCGGGGCCTACGAGCAGTACTTC. Protein: CASSVGGTSGAYEQYF. The full variable domain, completed using reference TRBV9 and TRBJ2-7, is DSGVTQTPKHLITATGQRVTLRCSPRSGDLSVYWYQQSLDQGLQFLIQYYNGEERAKGNILERFSAQQFPDLHSELNLSSLELGDSALYFCASSVGGTSGAYEQYFGPGTRLTVT.